This T cell receptor beta chain was profiled in a study of blood T cell repertoires in COVID-19. Study in general: Sites in the United States, Italy and Spain provided acute and convalescent COVID-19 samples. T cells, B-cell-depleted T cells, or PBMCs supplied cDNA or gDNA.

Libraries were prepared by immunoSEQ multiplex PCR; TCRdb keeps only in-frame clonotypes and omits some of them. The top ten hold 6.2% of the sample, which has some 110,000 clones, about 83% seen once. This sequence originates from a man in his 70s with acute or convalescent COVID-19. Sequences were obtained from peripheral blood.

This CDR3 is CASSDGGTASYEQYF. CDR3 sequence (DNA): TGTGCCAGCAGCGATGGGGGGACAGCATCCTACGAGCAGTACTTC. The chain has TRBV28 and TRBJ2-7, with D maybe TRBD1 (7 bases). Germline V gene lookup returns CDR1 MDHEN and CDR2 SYDVKM. The CDR3 sequence is 15 residues long. Trimming took off 6 bases at V and 1 base at J, with 16 bases between the two ends.